The entry below gives a single T cell receptor beta chain sequence along with its context. Its antigen remains unidentified. The second PCR ran roughly 6 to 11 cycles with a sample-barcoded 5' primer and J-beta primers. TCRdb ran MiXCR on the 5' RACE reads and lists one entry per CDR3 protein. The sample records about 1 million distinct CDR3 sequences, around 43% being singletons. The germline gives CDR1 DFQATT, CDR2 SNEGSKA (reference sequence). CDR3 length equals 16 residues. These data come from a study of blood T cells in healthy people across ages. Study-wide results and limits: The recorded TCR beta diversity per million T cells decreased in a roughly linear manner with age.

The amount of total RNA extracted per sample was at least 6 micrograms. Sample: blood. This TCR was sampled from a woman aged 55-75 years in good health. The rearrangement uses TRBV20-1 and TRBJ2-1; maybe TRBD2 (5 bases). The end of the DNA is better explained by TRBJ2-7, so the J call may be wrong. CDR3 sequence reads: CSARGRVFSSGNEQYF. CDR3 DNA: TGCAGTGCTAGAGGTCGGGTCTTCTCGTCGGGGAATGAGCAGTACTTC.